Listed here are 5 T cell receptor beta chains from one sample, sequenced in a study of T cell responses to AZD1222 COVID-19 vaccine. This table comes from immunoSEQ multiplex PCR, and its TCRdb copy is limited to in-frame clones, with some not included. The sample consists of approximately 80,000 clones, 70% to 90% of them appearing once. This material consisted of peripheral blood, taken on day 0 of MenACWY control vaccination. These receptors all come from an adult in good health.

The V call is TRBV5-1, the J call TRBJ1-6, with 9 nucleotides matching TRBD1. CDR1 and CDR2 from the germline V gene are SGHRS and YFSETQ. This CDR3 is 14 amino acids long. J was trimmed by 10 bases and V by 4 bases; bases with no gene match: 6. CDR3 sequence: CASSEGQGGSPLHF. In DNA form, the CDR3 reads TGCGCCAGCAGCGAGGGACAGGGAGGATCACCCCTCCACTTT.

V and J are TRBV9 and TRBJ1-2, with 7 bases lining up with TRBD1. This CDR3 comprises 15 residues. Germline V lookup: CDR1 SGDLS, CDR2 YYNGEE. The V gene end was trimmed by 0 bases and the J gene end by 6 bases; junction bases not matched to a gene: 8. In DNA, the CDR3 is TGTGCCAGCAGCGTAGGGGGAGGGGGCGCAGATGGCTACACCTTC. It is translated as CASSVGGGGADGYTF.

The gene calls are TRBV6-2 or TRBV6-3 and TRBJ1-5; 8 nucleotides line up with TRBD1. This CDR3 has 16 amino acids. Germline V gene sequence: CDR1 MNHEY, CDR2 SVGEGT. J was trimmed by 3 bases and V by 4 bases; bases with no gene match: 8. The CDR3 DNA reads TGTGCCAGCAGTTCTGGACAGGGAGTTACCAATCAGCCCCAGCATTTT. Protein product: CASSSGQGVTNQPQHF.

The chain employs TRBV30 and TRBJ1-3, with no clear D. This CDR3 has 13 residues. The V gene lost 3 bases and the J gene lost 0 bases, with 6 bases spanning the gap. Germline CDR1 and CDR2: GTSNPN and SVGIG (reference sequence). CDR3 nucleotide sequence: TGTGCCTGGAGCCGGGGCTCTGGAAACACCATATATTTT. Translation gives CAWSRGSGNTIYF.

The CDR3 DNA is TGTGCCAGCAGGTGGGCAAGATCTGAAGCTTTCTTT. It specifies CASRWARSEAFF. The chain uses TRBV2 and TRBJ1-1; D unresolved. The CDR3 spans 12 residues. Germline CDR1 reads SNHLY; CDR2 reads FYNNEI. Trimming removed 6 bases from V and 6 bases from J, with 11 bases in between.